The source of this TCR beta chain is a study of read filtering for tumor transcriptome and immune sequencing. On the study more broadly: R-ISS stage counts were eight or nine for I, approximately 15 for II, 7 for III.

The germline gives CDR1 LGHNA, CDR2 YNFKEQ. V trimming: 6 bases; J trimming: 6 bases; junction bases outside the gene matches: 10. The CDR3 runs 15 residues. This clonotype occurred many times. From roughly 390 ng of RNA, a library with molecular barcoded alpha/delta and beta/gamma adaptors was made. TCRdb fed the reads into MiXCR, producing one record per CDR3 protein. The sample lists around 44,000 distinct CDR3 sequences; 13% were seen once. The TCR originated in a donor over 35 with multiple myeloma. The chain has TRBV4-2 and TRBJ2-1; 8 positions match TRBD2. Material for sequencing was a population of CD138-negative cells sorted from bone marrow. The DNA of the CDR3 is TGTGCCAGCAGTCCAGAGCGGGAGCCCTTCAATGAGCAGTTCTTC. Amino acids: CASSPEREPFNEQFF.